This T cell receptor (beta chain) is from a study of T cell responses to AZD1222 COVID-19 vaccine. Study findings and constraints: The study found vaccine-associated CD4 TCRs spanning spike, dominant at 160-218 and 743-854. Among spike-specific TCRs, nearly half reportedly target unmutated variant regions. Clonal diversity was possibly underestimated; the donors were predominantly white British and more often female.

The protocol was immunoSEQ multiplex PCR, while the TCRdb copy is restricted to in-frame clones and leaves out a portion. The data contain more than 95,000 clones, roughly 88% of them singletons. Concerning this clone: Antigen unknown.

The receptor's source is an adult in good health. Sequenced here: peripheral blood, sampled on day 0 of AZD1222 vaccination.

The CDR3, as DNA: TGCGCCAGCAGCTTGTTGGCCGGGGGGACAGGGGGCACTGAAGCTTTCTTT. As protein: CASSLLAGGTGGTEAFF. The genes are TRBV5-1 and TRBJ1-1; 11 positions match TRBD1. Losses at the gene ends were 1 base for V and 4 bases for J; bases not matched to a gene: 9. Germline CDR1 is SGHRS and CDR2 is YFSETQ. This CDR3 spans 17 amino acids.